The present TCR beta chain was sequenced within a study of cytomegalovirus exposure and HLA in healthy donors. As regards this clone: No antigen is known for it.

Trimming took 7 bases from V and 3 from J; bases not matched to a gene: 3. Germline V gene sequence: CDR1 SQVTM, CDR2 ANQGSEA. The CDR3 runs 12 residues. Findings and caveats of the study: Because they were indistinguishable, some V segments, including TRBV6-2 and TRBV6-3, were excluded.

The PCR used 60 Vbeta and 13 Jbeta primers. Data came from immunoSEQ multiplex PCR; TCRdb stores just in-frame clones and leaves some out. The sample has 170,000 or so clones; approximately 81% are singletons. This sequence was found in a woman aged 25 to 39 in good health and CMV-seronegative. Sequenced: PBMCs. The chain combines TRBV29-1 with TRBJ2-7; 10 bases agree with TRBD2. DNA for the CDR3: TGCAGCGGCGTAGCGGGAGGCTACGAGCAGTACTTC. As protein: CSGVAGGYEQYF.